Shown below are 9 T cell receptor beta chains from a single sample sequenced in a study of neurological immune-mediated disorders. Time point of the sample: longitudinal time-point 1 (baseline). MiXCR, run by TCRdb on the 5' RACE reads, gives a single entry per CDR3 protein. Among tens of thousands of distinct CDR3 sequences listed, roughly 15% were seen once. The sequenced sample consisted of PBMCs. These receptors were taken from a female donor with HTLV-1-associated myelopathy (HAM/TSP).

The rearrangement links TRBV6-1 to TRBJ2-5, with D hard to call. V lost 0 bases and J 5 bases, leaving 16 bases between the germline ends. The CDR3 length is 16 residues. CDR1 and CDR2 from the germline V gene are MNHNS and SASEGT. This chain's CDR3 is CASSEAGYLSVETQYF. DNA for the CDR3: TGTGCCAGCAGTGAAGCGGGATACCTAAGTGTGGAGACCCAGTACTTC.

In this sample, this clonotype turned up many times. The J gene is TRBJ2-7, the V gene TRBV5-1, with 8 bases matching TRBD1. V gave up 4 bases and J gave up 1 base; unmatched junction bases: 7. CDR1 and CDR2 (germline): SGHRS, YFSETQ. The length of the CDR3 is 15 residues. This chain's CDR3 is CASSDQRTGSYEQYF. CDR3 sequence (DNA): TGCGCCAGCAGCGATCAAAGGACAGGGTCCTACGAGCAGTACTTC.

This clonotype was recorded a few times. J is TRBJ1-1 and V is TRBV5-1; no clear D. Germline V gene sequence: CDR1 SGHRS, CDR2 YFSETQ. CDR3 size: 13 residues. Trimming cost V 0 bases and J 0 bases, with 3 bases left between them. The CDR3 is CASSLVLNTEAFF. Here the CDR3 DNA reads TGCGCCAGCAGCTTGGTTCTGAACACTGAAGCTTTCTTT.

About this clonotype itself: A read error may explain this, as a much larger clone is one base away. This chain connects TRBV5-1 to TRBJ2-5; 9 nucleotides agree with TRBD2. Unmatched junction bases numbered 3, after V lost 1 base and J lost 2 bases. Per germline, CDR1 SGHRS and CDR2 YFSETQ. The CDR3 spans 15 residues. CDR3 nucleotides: TGCGCCAGCAGCTTGCTAGCGGGGACTCAAGAGACCCAGTACTTC. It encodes CASSLLAGTQETQYF.

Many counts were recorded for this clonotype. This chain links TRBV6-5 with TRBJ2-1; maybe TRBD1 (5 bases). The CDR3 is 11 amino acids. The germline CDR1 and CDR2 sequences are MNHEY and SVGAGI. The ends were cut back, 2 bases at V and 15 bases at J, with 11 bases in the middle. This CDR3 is CASSYGAARFF. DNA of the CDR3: TGTGCCAGCAGTTACGGGGCCGCAAGGTTCTTC.

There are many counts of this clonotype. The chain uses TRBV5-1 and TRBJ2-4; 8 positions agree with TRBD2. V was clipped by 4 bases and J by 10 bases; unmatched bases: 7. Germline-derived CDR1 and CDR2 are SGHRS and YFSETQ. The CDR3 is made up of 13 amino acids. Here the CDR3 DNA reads TGCGCCAGCAGCACTAAGCGGGGGCAGATTCAGTACTTC. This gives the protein CASSTKRGQIQYF.

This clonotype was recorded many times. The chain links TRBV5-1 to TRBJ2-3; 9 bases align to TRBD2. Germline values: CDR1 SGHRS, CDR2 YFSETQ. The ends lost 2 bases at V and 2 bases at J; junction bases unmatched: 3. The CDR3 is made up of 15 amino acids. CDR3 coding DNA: TGCGCCAGCAGCTTTGAGCGGGGGGACACAGATACGCAGTATTTT. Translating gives CASSFERGDTDTQYF. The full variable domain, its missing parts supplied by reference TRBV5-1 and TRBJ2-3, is KAGVTQTPRYLIKTRGQQVTLSCSPISGHRSVSWYQQTPGQGLQFLFEYFSETQRNKGNFPGRFSGRQFSNSRSEMNVSTLELGDSALYLCASSFERGDTDTQYFGPGTRLTVL.

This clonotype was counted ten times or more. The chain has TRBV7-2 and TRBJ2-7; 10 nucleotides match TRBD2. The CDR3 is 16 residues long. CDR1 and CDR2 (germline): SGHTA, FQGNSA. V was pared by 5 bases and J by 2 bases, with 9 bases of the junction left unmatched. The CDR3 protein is CASSIGSGGAAYEQYF. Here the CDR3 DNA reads TGTGCCAGCAGCATCGGAAGCGGGGGGGCCGCCTACGAGCAGTACTTC.

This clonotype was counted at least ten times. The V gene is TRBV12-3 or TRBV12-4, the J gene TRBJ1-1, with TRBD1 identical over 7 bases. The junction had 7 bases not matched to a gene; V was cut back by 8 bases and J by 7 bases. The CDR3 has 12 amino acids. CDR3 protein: CASRDSGFEAFF. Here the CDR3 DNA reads TGTGCCAGCCGGGACAGCGGGTTTGAAGCTTTCTTT.